What follows are 23 T cell receptor beta chains derived from one specimen sequenced in a study of regulatory T cells in long-lasting Graves disease. Time point denoted: newly diagnosed GD, antithyroid drugs for less than 3 months. With RNA extracted from PBMCs as input, the TCR library was made. Combining iRepertoire HTBI primers with Arm-PCR of CDR3 regions, the authors built TCR beta libraries. TCRdb processed the multiplex PCR reads anew with MiXCR; each CDR3 protein has one entry. The table includes hundreds of thousands of distinct CDR3 sequences, 12% detected once. In addition, the sample was reused for a study of T cells in Graves' hyperthyroidism and ophthalmopathy.

This sample comprised peripheral blood mononuclear cells (PBMCs), obtained at new diagnosis, from a patient treated with antithyroid drugs. The source is a woman in her twenties or thirties with Graves disease.

This clonotype was counted many times. This chain joins TRBV18 and TRBJ2-4; tentatively, D is TRBD2 (6 bases). Looked up from germline, CDR1 is KGHSH and CDR2 is LQKENI. V lost 8 bases and J lost 0, with 11 bases in between. The CDR3 is made up of 14 amino acids. Here the CDR3 reads CASSPGLAKNIQYF. The DNA for the CDR3 is TGTGCCAGCAGTCCGGGACTAGCCAAAAACATTCAGTACTTC.

This clonotype has at least ten counts. CDR3 coding DNA: TGCAGTGCTAGGGGTTATAGCGGGAGCGCAGATACGCAGTATTTT. This encodes CSARGYSGSADTQYF. The chain uses TRBV20-1 and TRBJ2-3, with TRBD2 identical over 9 bases. CDR1 is DFQATT, CDR2 SNEGSKA, per germline (reference sequence). J was trimmed by 4 bases and V by 3 bases; bases with no gene match: 8. This CDR3 comprises 15 residues.

This chain's CDR3 is CASSRDRARYGYTF. The DNA of the CDR3 is TGTGCCAGCAGTAGGGACAGGGCGAGATATGGCTACACCTTC. The genes are TRBV6-1 and TRBJ1-2, with TRBD1 identical over 9 bases. Germline assignment: CDR1 MNHNS and CDR2 SASEGT. V dropped 5 bases and J dropped 5; count of bases not matched to a gene: 6. The CDR3 loop spans 14 amino acids.

J is TRBJ2-2 and V is TRBV7-9; D is unresolved. CDR1 and CDR2 (germline): SEHNR, FQNEAQ (reference sequence). Trimming pared 5 bases from V and 6 bases from J, leaving 13 bases between. There are 14 residues in the CDR3. The CDR3 sequence: CASSQNLGSGELFF. Written as DNA, the CDR3 is TGTGCCAGCAGCCAAAACCTCGGGTCCGGGGAGCTGTTTTTT.

This clonotype was observed a handful of times. A much more abundant neighbour one base away suggests this may be a read error. The chain joins TRBV6-2 or TRBV6-3 to TRBJ2-3, with 11 bases aligning to TRBD2. The CDR3 has 15 amino acids. CDR1 and CDR2 from the germline V gene are MNHEY and SVGEGT. V was pared by 8 bases and J by 1 base, with 5 bases of the junction left unmatched. CDR3 nucleotides: TGTGCCAGCGCTGTACTAGCGGGAGGCACAGATACGCAGTATTTT. Translation gives CASAVLAGGTDTQYF.

This clonotype came up many times. This chain links TRBV7-6 with TRBJ2-7; TRBD1 aligns across 7 bases. V lost 3 bases and J lost 3; bases outside the gene matches: 14. Germline V lookup: CDR1 SGHVS, CDR2 FNYEAQ. CDR3 length: 17 residues. Written as DNA, the CDR3 is TGTGCCAGCAGCTTGTGGCCTCGACAGGGTGGAAACTACGAGCAGTACTTC. Translating it yields CASSLWPRQGGNYEQYF.

This clonotype was recorded many times. J is TRBJ2-2 and V is TRBV11-2; 11 nucleotides line up with TRBD2. Looked up from germline, CDR1 is SGHAT and CDR2 is FQNNGV. V was pared by 3 bases and J by 4 bases, with 1 base of the junction left unmatched. The CDR3 has 15 amino acids. The CDR3 DNA follows: TGTGCCAGCAGCTTGACTAGCGGGATCACCGGGGAGCTGTTTTTT. This gives the protein CASSLTSGITGELFF.

As to this clonotype: Only one base separates this from a far larger clonotype, so it likely reflects a read error. The V call is TRBV2, the J call TRBJ2-7, with 11 nucleotides matching TRBD2. The V gene's germline CDR1 is SNHLY and CDR2 FYNNEI. The CDR3 is 15 residues long. Trimming took 5 bases from V and 6 from J; bases not matched to a gene: 9. CDR3 nucleotides: TGTGCCAGCAGTCCTACTAGCGGGAGTATAGGCGAGCAGTACTTC. It is translated as CASSPTSGSIGEQYF.

This clonotype has ten or more counts. The rearrangement uses TRBV2 and TRBJ2-2, with TRBD2 as a possible D gene (5 bases). Germline V gene lookup returns CDR1 SNHLY and CDR2 FYNNEI. The CDR3 runs to 15 residues. Trimming stripped 1 base from V and 6 bases from J, with 12 bases between. CDR3 in amino acids: CASSEGAAGPGELFF. For the CDR3, the DNA is TGTGCCAGCAGTGAAGGGGCGGCGGGTCCCGGGGAGCTGTTTTTT.

This chain connects TRBV10-3 to TRBJ1-2; D possibly corresponds to TRBD1 (5 bases). Germline CDR1 is ENHRY and CDR2 is SYGVKD. V gave up 5 bases and J gave up 8 bases, with 15 bases separating them. The CDR3 contains 13 residues. As DNA, the CDR3 is TGTGCCATCAGTCCCGAAGGGGCGGGCGGCTACACCTTC. Its translation: CAISPEGAGGYTF.

The chain combines TRBV15 with TRBJ2-1; D is unclear. Germline V gives CDR1 LNHNV, CDR2 YYDKDF (reference sequence). Trimming cost V 1 base and J 7 bases, with 11 bases left between them. CDR3 length: 14 amino acids. CDR3 sequence: CATSRGQSPNEQFF. CDR3 nucleotides: TGTGCCACCAGCAGAGGACAAAGTCCGAATGAGCAGTTCTTC.

In its sample, this clonotype was seen many times. V and J are TRBV6-1 and TRBJ1-2, with no clear D. Trimming pared 6 bases from V and 4 bases from J, leaving 6 bases between. CDR3 length: 11 amino acids. Germline assignment: CDR1 MNHNS and CDR2 SASEGT. CDR3 sequence (DNA): TGTGCCAGCAGCCCGGCCTATGGCTACACCTTC. Translation: CASSPAYGYTF.

This clonotype was recorded at least ten times. The rearrangement joins TRBV7-2 to TRBJ1-6, with D unclear. In germline, CDR1 is SGHTA, CDR2 FQGNSA. The germline V and J ends were trimmed by 7 bases and 7 bases, with 11 bases remaining between them. There are 13 residues in the CDR3. The CDR3 DNA is TGTGCCAGCACCCGGACGGGGAATTCACCCCTCCACTTT. This translates into CASTRTGNSPLHF. The variable domain in full, with the rest retrieved from reference TRBV7-2 and TRBJ1-6, is GAGVSQSPSNKVTEKGKDVELRCDPISGHTALYWYRQSLGQGLEFLIYFQGNSAPDKSGLPSDRFSAERTGGSVSTLTIQRTQQEDSAVYLCASTRTGNSPLHFGNGTRLTVT.

The chain combines TRBV2 with TRBJ1-5; D unclear. This CDR3 is 13 amino acids long. The germline V and J ends were trimmed by 7 bases and 4 bases, with 11 bases remaining between them. Germline CDR1 reads SNHLY; CDR2 reads FYNNEI. The CDR3 nucleotides are TGTGCCAGCAAAAGGACGCGTAATCAGCCCCAGCATTTT. Translation: CASKRTRNQPQHF. The full variable domain, its missing parts supplied by reference TRBV2 and TRBJ1-5, is EPEVTQTPSHQVTQMGQEVILRCVPISNHLYFYWYRQILGQKVEFLVSFYNNEISEKSEIFDDQFSVERPDGSNFTLKIRSTKLEDSAMYFCASKRTRNQPQHFGDGTRLSIL.

This clonotype was counted at least ten times. The rearrangement uses TRBV15 and TRBJ1-6, with D uncertain. The CDR3 is 17 amino acids. Germline V gene sequence: CDR1 LNHNV, CDR2 YYDKDF (reference sequence). V lost 1 base and J 14 bases, leaving 24 bases between the germline ends. DNA for the CDR3: TGTGCCACCAGCAGAGTAAGACCAACCCTCGCCGATAGGACCCTCCACTTT. This sequence encodes CATSRVRPTLADRTLHF.

V gene TRBV24-1 combines with J gene TRBJ2-1; a possible D gene is TRBD1 (5 bases). This CDR3 contains 15 residues. Trimming shortened V by 9 bases and J by 9 bases, and 23 bases separated the two germline ends. Germline V gene lookup returns CDR1 KGHDR and CDR2 SFDVKD. CDR3 sequence: CATSDSLILYGEQFF. The CDR3 DNA follows: TGTGCCACCTCCGACAGTTTAATCCTCTACGGTGAGCAGTTCTTC.

The rearrangement joins TRBV20-1 to TRBJ2-7; 9 bases are shared with TRBD1. Germline V lookup: CDR1 DFQATT, CDR2 SNEGSKA (reference sequence). V lost 0 bases and J lost 6; bases outside the gene matches: 9. The CDR3 totals 15 residues. This CDR3 is CSARDFRDRESEQYF. The CDR3 DNA follows: TGCAGTGCTAGAGATTTCCGGGACAGGGAGTCCGAGCAGTACTTC.

The table lists this clonotype with many counts. The rearrangement joins TRBV10-3 to TRBJ1-6; weak D call: TRBD1 (5 bases). Germline V gene data show CDR1 as ENHRY and CDR2 as SYGVKD. Trimming stripped 0 bases from V and 6 bases from J, with 9 bases between. CDR3 length: 15 amino acids. The CDR3 bases are TGTGCCATCAGTGAGTCGGCTGGGGGTAATTCACCCCTCCACTTT. Encoded protein: CAISESAGGNSPLHF.

As to this clonotype: This likely came from a read error, as a far larger clone is one base away. This chain links TRBV11-3 with TRBJ2-1; D is possibly TRBD2 (5 bases). The CDR3 sequence is 12 residues long. CDR1 SGHNT and CDR2 YENEEA come from the germline V gene. V shed 5 bases and J shed 9 bases, with 11 bases lying between them. CDR3 in DNA: TGTGCCAGCAGCCGGGGAAGCACTGAGCAGTTCTTC. This encodes CASSRGSTEQFF.

The chain carries TRBV27 and TRBJ1-2; no clear D gene. V shed 7 bases and J shed 2 bases, with 11 bases lying between them. Germline lookup yields CDR1 MNHEY and CDR2 SMNVEV (reference sequence). The CDR3 totals 13 residues. The CDR3 nucleotides read TGTGCCAGCAAAGGTCTTATGAACTATGGCTACACCTTC. Translating it yields CASKGLMNYGYTF.

Turning to this clonotype: One base away lies a much larger clone, so this may be a sequencing read error. The conserved phenylalanine or tryptophan is not found at the CDR3 terminus, so this likely reflects a read error. The V gene is TRBV2, the J gene TRBJ1-2; TRBD1 is a possible D gene (5 bases). V was pared by 6 bases and J by 6 bases, with 17 bases between. The CDR3 is 14 residues long. CDR1 and CDR2 (germline): SNHLY, FYNNEI. CDR3 in DNA: TGTGCCAGCAGCTTGGGGACCAGGGCGAATGGCTACACCCTC. Encoded protein: CASSLGTRANGYTL.

This clonotype was detected ten times or more. This chain uses TRBV5-1 with TRBJ2-5; D may be TRBD2 (5 bases). CDR1 and CDR2 from the germline V gene are SGHRS and YFSETQ. The germline V and J ends were trimmed by 3 bases and 0 bases, with 12 bases remaining between them. The CDR3 has 15 residues. The CDR3 loop reads CASSYNAGNQETQYF. CDR3 DNA sequence: TGCGCCAGCAGCTATAACGCCGGGAACCAAGAGACCCAGTACTTC. Based on the CDR3 plus reference TRBV5-1 and TRBJ2-5, the full variable domain is KAGVTQTPRYLIKTRGQQVTLSCSPISGHRSVSWYQQTPGQGLQFLFEYFSETQRNKGNFPGRFSGRQFSNSRSEMNVSTLELGDSALYLCASSYNAGNQETQYFGPGTRLLVL.

About this clonotype itself: The final CDR3 position lacks the conserved phenylalanine or tryptophan, pointing to a likely read error. This chain joins TRBV9 and TRBJ1-5, with D uncertain. CDR1 and CDR2 (germline): SGDLS, YYNGEE. Trimming pared 4 bases from V and 9 bases from J, leaving 20 bases between. The CDR3 contains 15 residues. The CDR3 here is CASSPSWENTRPQHL. The CDR3 bases are TGTGCCAGCAGCCCCTCGTGGGAAAATACCCGGCCCCAGCATCTT.